This T cell receptor beta chain was obtained from a study of blood T cells in healthy people across ages. Total RNA, at least 6 micrograms per sample, was extracted from PBMCs. With 5 bases removed from V and 0 bases from J, the gap between germline ends came to 11 bases. This CDR3 is built from 13 residues. Germline V gene data show CDR1 as DFQATT and CDR2 as SNEGSKA (reference sequence). Together with a sample-barcoded 5' primer, a J-beta primer mix was included in a second PCR lasting about 7 to 11 cycles. TCRdb re-derived calls from the 5' RACE reads in MiXCR, one entry per CDR3 protein. The data hold 1,800,000 or so distinct CDR3 sequences, with roughly 43% observed a single time.

This receptor was obtained from a human donor in good health. The sequencing sample was made of blood. This chain links TRBV20-1 with TRBJ2-7, with a tentative D call TRBD2 (6 bases). The CDR3 DNA sequence: TGCAGTGCTCCGGGGGACCGCTCCTACGAGCAGTACTTC. This gives the protein CSAPGDRSYEQYF.